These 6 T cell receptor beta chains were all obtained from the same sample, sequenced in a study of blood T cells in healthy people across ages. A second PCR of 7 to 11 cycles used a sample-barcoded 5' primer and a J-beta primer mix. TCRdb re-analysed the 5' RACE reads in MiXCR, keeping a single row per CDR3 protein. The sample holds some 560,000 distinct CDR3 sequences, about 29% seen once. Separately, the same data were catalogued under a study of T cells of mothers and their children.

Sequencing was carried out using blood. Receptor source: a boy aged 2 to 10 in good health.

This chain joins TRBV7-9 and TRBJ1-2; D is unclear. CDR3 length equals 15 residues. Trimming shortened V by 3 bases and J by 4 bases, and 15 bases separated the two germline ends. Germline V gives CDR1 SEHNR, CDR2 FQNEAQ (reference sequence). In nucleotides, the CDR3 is TGTGCCAGCAGCTTGATTAGTGGAAGAACCTATGGCTACACCTTC. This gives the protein CASSLISGRTYGYTF.

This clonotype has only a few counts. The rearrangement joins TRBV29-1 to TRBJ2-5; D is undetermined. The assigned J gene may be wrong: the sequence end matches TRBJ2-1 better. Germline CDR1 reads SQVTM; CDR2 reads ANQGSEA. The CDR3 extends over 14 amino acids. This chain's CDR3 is CSVVRRKVENEQFF. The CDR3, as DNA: TGCAGCGTTGTCAGGCGAAAGGTAGAGAATGAGCAGTTCTTC.

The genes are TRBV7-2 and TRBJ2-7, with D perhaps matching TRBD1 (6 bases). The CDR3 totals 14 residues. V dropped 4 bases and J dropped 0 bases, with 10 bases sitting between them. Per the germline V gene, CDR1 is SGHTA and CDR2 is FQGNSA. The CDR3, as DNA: TGTGCCAGCAGCTGGACAGTGAACTCCTACGAGCAGTACTTC. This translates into CASSWTVNSYEQYF.

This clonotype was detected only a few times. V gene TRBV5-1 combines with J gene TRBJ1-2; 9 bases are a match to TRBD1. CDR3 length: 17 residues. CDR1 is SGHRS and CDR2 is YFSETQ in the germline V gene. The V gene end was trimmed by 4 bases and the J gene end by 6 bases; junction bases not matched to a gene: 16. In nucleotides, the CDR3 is TGCGCCAGCAGCGACGGGACAGGGTCATTAGAGTACGATGGCTACACCTTC. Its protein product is CASSDGTGSLEYDGYTF.

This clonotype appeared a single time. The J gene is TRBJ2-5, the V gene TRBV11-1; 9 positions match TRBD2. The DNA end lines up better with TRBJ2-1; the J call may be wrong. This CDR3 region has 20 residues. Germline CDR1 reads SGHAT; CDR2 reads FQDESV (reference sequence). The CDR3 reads CASSPRLSLAGNPFGNEQFF. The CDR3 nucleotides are TGTGCCAGCAGCCCCCGGTTATCCCTAGCGGGGAACCCTTTCGGGAATGAGCAGTTCTTC.

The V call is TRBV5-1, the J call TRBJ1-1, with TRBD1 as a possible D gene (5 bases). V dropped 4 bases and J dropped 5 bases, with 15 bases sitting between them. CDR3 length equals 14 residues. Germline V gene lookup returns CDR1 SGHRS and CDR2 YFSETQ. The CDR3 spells CASSPGGLETEAFF. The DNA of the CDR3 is TGCGCCAGCAGCCCCGGGGGTTTGGAGACTGAAGCTTTCTTT.